This T cell receptor (beta chain) came from a study of blood T cell dynamics during melanoma immunotherapy. Background on the study: Standard first-line treatment here was pembrolizumab or nivolumab plus ipilimumab in metastatic melanoma.

Turning to this clone: The target antigen is unknown.

General observations from the study: Unlike progressors, later disease-control patients had W3 repertoires gaining clonality or diversity.

The time point was: pre-treatment baseline. Blood was drawn before treatment and at week 3 after checkpoint blockade. Response was assessed by RECIST 1.1 at 12 weeks, except a couple of rapid progressors. The method was immunoSEQ multiplex PCR; TCRdb's version includes in-frame clones alone and lacks a portion of them. The sample holds about 15,000 clones; 65% to 90% are singletons and the top ten take about 7.6%. V was pared by 1 base and J by 6 bases, with 18 bases between. Germline V lookup: CDR1 LGHNA, CDR2 YSLEER. The CDR3 extends over 17 amino acids. The sequencing here drew on blood, taken from a patient treated with checkpoint blockade. This TCR was sampled from a human donor with melanoma. The chain couples TRBV4-3 to TRBJ1-4; the D is unclear. The CDR3 DNA is TGCGCCAGCAGCCAAGGAAGATCCAACACGTTTTATGAAAAACTGTTTTTT. This gives the protein CASSQGRSNTFYEKLFF.